Each of the 10 T cell receptor beta chains below was sequenced from the same sample in a study of blood T cells in healthy people across ages. A second PCR of roughly 7 to 11 cycles used a sample-barcoded 5' primer and a J-beta primer mix. TCRdb ran MiXCR on the 5' RACE reads and lists one entry per CDR3 protein. Of around 1,000,000 distinct CDR3 sequences listed, around two fifths were seen once; the top ten hold 10% to 15%. The sample was blood. These receptors were taken from a man aged 18 to 29 in good health.

The rearrangement uses TRBV4-1 and TRBJ1-5; D might be TRBD1 (6 bases). Trimming took 2 bases from V and 1 from J, leaving 12 bases between them. The CDR3 extends over 16 amino acids. Germline lookup yields CDR1 MGHRA and CDR2 YSYEKL. In DNA form, the CDR3 reads TGCGCCAGCAGCCAAACAACGGGACAAAGCAATCAGCCCCAGCATTTT. Translation: CASSQTTGQSNQPQHF.

This clonotype was counted between two and nine times. CDR3 loop: CASSPTGSYNEQYF. For the CDR3, the DNA is TGTGCCAGCAGCCCTACAGGGTCCTACAATGAGCAGTACTTC. This chain connects TRBV7-9 to TRBJ2-1; D might be TRBD1 (6 bases). The J call could be wrong; TRBJ2-7 is a better fit for the DNA end. In germline, CDR1 is SEHNR, CDR2 FQNEAQ (reference sequence). The CDR3 is 14 amino acids.

This chain connects TRBV20-1 to TRBJ2-1, with 10 bases fitting TRBD2. Germline CDR1 DFQATT, CDR2 SNEGSKA (reference sequence). The CDR3 is 15 residues long. CDR3 DNA sequence: TGCACCTTAGCGGGGGGCGCCCTTTCCTACAATGAGCAGTTCTTC. Protein: CTLAGGALSYNEQFF.

This clonotype has just one count. This chain uses TRBV7-2 with TRBJ1-5; D gene uncertain. CDR3 length: 14 amino acids. Germline CDR1 is SGHTA and CDR2 is FQGNSA. Trimming cost V 0 bases and J 6 bases, with 9 bases left between them. CDR3 bases: TGTGCCAGCAGCTTAGCGGCATCCGGTCAGCCCCAGCATTTT. Its translation: CASSLAASGQPQHF.

This clonotype has only a few counts. The CDR3: CASSPWVRDSNQPQHF. CDR3 sequence (DNA): TGCGCCAGCAGCCCATGGGTAAGGGATAGCAATCAGCCCCAGCATTTT. This chain joins TRBV4-1 and TRBJ1-5; no definite D call. CDR3 length: 16 residues. CDR1 and CDR2 from the germline V gene are MGHRA and YSYEKL. Trimming pared 4 bases from V and 0 bases from J, leaving 13 bases between.

This clonotype has only a few counts. The gene calls are TRBV5-5 and TRBJ2-1; a weak D match, TRBD2 (5 bases). The length of the CDR3 is 14 residues. V lost 2 bases and J lost 3, with 9 bases in between. Germline V gene lookup returns CDR1 SGHKS and CDR2 YYEKEE (reference sequence). CDR3: CASSFFGNYNEQFF. The CDR3 DNA reads as TGTGCCAGCAGCTTCTTCGGGAACTACAATGAGCAGTTCTTC.

This clonotype was picked up one time. The chain links TRBV27 to TRBJ2-1; a weak D match, TRBD2 (5 bases). CDR3 size: 14 residues. Trimming removed 8 bases from V and 3 bases from J, with 14 bases in between. CDR1 MNHEY and CDR2 SMNVEV come from the germline V gene (reference sequence). The CDR3, as DNA: TGTGCCAGCGCCCGTGAGGGTTGCTACAATGAGCAGTTCTTC. Its protein product is CASAREGCYNEQFF.

This clonotype was found once. The chain links TRBV5-1 to TRBJ2-4, with D hard to call. CDR1 is SGHRS, CDR2 YFSETQ, per germline. The CDR3 loop spans 14 amino acids. V was pared by 3 bases and J by 2 bases, with 9 bases between. The CDR3 here is CASSSSISKNIQYF. In nucleotides, the CDR3 is TGCGCCAGCAGCTCCTCAATATCCAAAAACATTCAGTACTTC.

This clonotype has only a few counts. V gene TRBV7-3 combines with J gene TRBJ2-1; D perhaps matches TRBD1 (5 bases). CDR3 size: 15 residues. V lost 0 bases to trimming and J lost 8 bases, with 14 bases between them. CDR1 is SGHTA and CDR2 is FQGTGA in the germline V gene. The CDR3 DNA reads as TGTGCCAGCAGCTTAACGTACTCAGGGCTTGATGAGCAGTTCTTC. The encoded protein is CASSLTYSGLDEQFF. The full variable domain, with the rest looked up from reference TRBV7-3 and TRBJ2-1, is GAGVSQTPSNKVTEKGKYVELRCDPISGHTALYWYRQSLGQGPEFLIYFQGTGAADDSGLPNDRFFAVRPEGSVSTLKIQRTERGDSAVYLCASSLTYSGLDEQFFGPGTRLTVL.

This clonotype was seen a few times. The rearrangement joins TRBV7-2 to TRBJ2-7, with D perhaps matching TRBD1 or TRBD2 (5 bases each). Trimming left V 2 bases short and J 7 bases short, with 15 bases between. CDR3 length equals 14 residues. Germline-derived CDR1 and CDR2 are SGHTA and FQGNSA. CDR3 sequence: CASSLRQPGYEQYF. The CDR3 nucleotides read TGTGCCAGCAGCTTAAGACAGCCGGGGTATGAGCAGTACTTC.